The clone carrying this T cell receptor beta chain has more than one count but fewer than ten. TCRdb analysed the reads with MiXCR anew, one entry per CDR3 protein. The table lists roughly 760,000 distinct CDR3 sequences, approximately 40% of them singletons, with under 3.5% in the top ten. This sample was taken from a study of T cell repertoires in cytomegalovirus infection. Study in general: Both CMV infection and a matching HLA type were indicated by public TCR beta signatures.

CDR3 length equals 13 residues. CDR1 SGHTA and CDR2 FQGNSA come from the germline V gene. J gave up 8 bases and V 4 bases, and 8 bases lay outside the gene matches. The sequenced sample consisted of PBMCs. The receptor was isolated from a human donor in good health (CMV status not recorded). Some clones in this sample may be carry-over from other donors' samples. The chain uses TRBV7-2 and TRBJ2-7; 7 bases map to TRBD1. The DNA of the CDR3 is TGTGCCAGCAGCTCGATTATACAGGGGAAGCAGTACTTC. This translates into CASSSIIQGKQYF. Full variable domain (remainder filled in from reference TRBV7-2 and TRBJ2-7): GAGVSQSPSNKVTEKGKDVELRCDPISGHTALYWYRQSLGQGLEFLIYFQGNSAPDKSGLPSDRFSAERTGGSVSTLTIQRTQQEDSAVYLCASSSIIQGKQYFGPGTRLTVT.